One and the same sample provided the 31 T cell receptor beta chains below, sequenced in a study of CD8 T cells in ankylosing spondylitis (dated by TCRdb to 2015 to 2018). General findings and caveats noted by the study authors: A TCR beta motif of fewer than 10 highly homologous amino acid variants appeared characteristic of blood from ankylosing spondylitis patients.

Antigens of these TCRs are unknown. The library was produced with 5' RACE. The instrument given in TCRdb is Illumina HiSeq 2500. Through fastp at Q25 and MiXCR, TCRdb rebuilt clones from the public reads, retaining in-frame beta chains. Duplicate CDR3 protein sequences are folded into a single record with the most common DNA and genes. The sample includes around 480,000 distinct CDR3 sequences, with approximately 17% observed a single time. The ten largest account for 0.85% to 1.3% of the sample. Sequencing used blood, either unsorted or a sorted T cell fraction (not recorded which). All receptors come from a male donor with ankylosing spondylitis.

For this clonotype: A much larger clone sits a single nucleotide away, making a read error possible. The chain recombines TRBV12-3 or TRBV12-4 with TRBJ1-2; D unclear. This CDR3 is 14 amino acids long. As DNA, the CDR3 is TGTTCCAGCAGTCGATCCCCAGGAGTCCGGGGCTACACCTTC. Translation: CSSSRSPGVRGYTF.

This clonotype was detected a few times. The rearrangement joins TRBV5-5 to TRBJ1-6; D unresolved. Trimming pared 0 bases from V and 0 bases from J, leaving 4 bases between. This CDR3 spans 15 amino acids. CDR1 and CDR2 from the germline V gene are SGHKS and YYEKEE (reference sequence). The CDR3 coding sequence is TGTGCCAGCAGCTTGGGCTTCTCCTATAATTCACCCCTCCACTTT. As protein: CASSLGFSYNSPLHF.

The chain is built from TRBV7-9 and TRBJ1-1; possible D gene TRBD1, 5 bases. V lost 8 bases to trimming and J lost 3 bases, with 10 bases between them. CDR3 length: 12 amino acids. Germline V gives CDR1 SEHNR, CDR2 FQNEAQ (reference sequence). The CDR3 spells CASGDRDTEAFF. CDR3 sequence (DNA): TGTGCCAGCGGGGACCGGGACACTGAAGCTTTCTTT.

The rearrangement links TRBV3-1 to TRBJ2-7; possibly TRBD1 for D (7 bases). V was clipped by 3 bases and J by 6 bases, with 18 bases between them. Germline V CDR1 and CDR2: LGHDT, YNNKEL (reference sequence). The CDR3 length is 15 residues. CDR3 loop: CASSQTGREDSEQYF. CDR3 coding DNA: TGTGCCAGCAGCCAGACAGGGCGGGAAGACTCCGAGCAGTACTTC.

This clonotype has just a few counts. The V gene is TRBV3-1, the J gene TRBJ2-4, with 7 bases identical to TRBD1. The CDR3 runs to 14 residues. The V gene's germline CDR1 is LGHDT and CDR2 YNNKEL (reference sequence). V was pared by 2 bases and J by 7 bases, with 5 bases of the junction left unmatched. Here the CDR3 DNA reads TGTGCCAGCAGCCAAACCCTCAGGGGGAACATTCAGTACTTC. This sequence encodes CASSQTLRGNIQYF.

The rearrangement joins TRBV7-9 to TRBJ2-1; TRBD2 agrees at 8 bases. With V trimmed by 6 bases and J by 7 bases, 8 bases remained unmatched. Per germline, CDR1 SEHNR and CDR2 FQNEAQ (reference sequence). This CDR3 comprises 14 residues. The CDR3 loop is CASSHSGKGNEQFF. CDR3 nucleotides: TGTGCCAGCAGTCATAGCGGGAAGGGGAATGAGCAGTTCTTC. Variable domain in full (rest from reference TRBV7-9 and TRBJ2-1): DTGVSQNPRHKITKRGQNVTFRCDPISEHNRLYWYRQTLGQGPEFLTYFQNEAQLEKSRLLSDRFSAERPKGSFSTLEIQRTEQGDSAMYLCASSHSGKGNEQFFGPGTRLTVL.

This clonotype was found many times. The CDR3 DNA sequence: TGTGCCAGCAGATTACAGGGGGCGAACACCGGGGAGCTGTTTTTT. Protein sequence: CASRLQGANTGELFF. The chain joins TRBV12-3 or TRBV12-4 to TRBJ2-2; 8 bases agree with TRBD1. The CDR3 is made up of 15 amino acids. After removal of 6 bases from V and 0 bases from J, the junction contained 3 bases not matched to a gene.

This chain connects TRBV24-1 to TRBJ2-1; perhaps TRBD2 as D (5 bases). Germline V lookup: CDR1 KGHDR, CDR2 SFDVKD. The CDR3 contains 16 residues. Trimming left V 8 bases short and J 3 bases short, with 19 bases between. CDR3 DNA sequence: TGTGCCACCAAATCGTCTGGGAGCGGAAGCTACAATGAGCAGTTCTTC. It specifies CATKSSGSGSYNEQFF.

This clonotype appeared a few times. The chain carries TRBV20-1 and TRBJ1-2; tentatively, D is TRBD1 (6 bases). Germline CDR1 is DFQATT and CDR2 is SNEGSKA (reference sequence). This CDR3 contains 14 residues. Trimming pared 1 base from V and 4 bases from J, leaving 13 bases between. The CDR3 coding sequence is TGCAGTGCTAGAGTAACAGGGAAGGGCTATGGCTACACCTTC. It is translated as CSARVTGKGYGYTF.

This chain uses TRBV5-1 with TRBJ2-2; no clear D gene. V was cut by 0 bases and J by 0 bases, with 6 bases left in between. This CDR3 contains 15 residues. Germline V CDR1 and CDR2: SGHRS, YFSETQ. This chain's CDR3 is CASSLVLANTGELFF. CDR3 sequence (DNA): TGCGCCAGCAGCTTGGTACTCGCGAACACCGGGGAGCTGTTTTTT.

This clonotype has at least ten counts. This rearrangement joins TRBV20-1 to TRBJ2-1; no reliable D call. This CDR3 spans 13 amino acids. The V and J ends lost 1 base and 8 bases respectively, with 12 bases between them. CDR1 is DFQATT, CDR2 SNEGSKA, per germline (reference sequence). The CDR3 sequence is CSARGPYYDEQFF. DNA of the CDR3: TGCAGTGCTAGAGGGCCCTACTATGATGAGCAGTTCTTC.

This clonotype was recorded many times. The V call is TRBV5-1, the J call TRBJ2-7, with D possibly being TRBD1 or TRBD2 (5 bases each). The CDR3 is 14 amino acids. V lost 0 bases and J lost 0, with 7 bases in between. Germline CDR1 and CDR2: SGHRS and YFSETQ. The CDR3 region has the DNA TGCGCCAGCAGCTTGGGGGGGAACTCCTACGAGCAGTACTTC. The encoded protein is CASSLGGNSYEQYF.

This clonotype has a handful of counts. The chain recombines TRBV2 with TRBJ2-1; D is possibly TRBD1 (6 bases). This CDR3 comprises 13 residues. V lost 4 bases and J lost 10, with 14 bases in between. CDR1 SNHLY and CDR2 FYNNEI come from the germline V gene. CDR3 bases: TGTGCCAGCAGTGGAACACCCACAGGGGAGCAGTTCTTC. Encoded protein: CASSGTPTGEQFF. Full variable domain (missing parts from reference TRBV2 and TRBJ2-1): EPEVTQTPSHQVTQMGQEVILRCVPISNHLYFYWYRQILGQKVEFLVSFYNNEISEKSEIFDDQFSVERPDGSNFTLKIRSTKLEDSAMYFCASSGTPTGEQFFGPGTRLTVL.

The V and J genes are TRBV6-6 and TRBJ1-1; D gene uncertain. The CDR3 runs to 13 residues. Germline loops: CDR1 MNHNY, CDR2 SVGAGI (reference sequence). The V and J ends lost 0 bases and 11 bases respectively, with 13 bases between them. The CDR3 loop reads CASSYSRRVEAFF. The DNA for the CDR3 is TGTGCCAGCAGTTACTCGAGAAGGGTGGAGGCTTTCTTT.

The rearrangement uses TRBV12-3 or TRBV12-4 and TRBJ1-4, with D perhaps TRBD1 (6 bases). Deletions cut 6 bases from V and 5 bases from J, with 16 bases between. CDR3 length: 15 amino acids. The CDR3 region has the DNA TGTGCCAGCAGCTGGGGGCGAGGGGGGAATGAAAAACTGTTTTTT. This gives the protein CASSWGRGGNEKLFF.

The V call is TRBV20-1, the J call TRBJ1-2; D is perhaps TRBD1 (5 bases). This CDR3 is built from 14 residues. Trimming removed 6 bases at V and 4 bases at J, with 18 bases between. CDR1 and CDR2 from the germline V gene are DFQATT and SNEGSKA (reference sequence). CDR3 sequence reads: CSAGARGSSYGYTF. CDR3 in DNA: TGCAGTGCAGGGGCTCGAGGGAGTAGCTATGGCTACACCTTC.

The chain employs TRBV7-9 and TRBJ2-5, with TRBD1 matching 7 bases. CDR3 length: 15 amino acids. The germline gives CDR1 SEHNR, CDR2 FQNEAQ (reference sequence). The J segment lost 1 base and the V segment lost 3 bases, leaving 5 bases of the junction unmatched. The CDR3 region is CASSLPDRIQETQYF. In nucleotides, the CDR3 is TGTGCCAGCAGCTTGCCGGACAGGATCCAAGAGACCCAGTACTTC.

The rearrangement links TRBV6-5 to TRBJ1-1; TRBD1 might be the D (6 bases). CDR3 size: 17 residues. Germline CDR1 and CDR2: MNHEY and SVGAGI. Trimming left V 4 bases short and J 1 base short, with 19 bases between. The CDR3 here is CASSSPDGGRGNTEAFF. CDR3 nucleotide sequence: TGTGCCAGCAGTTCCCCTGACGGAGGCAGGGGGAACACTGAAGCTTTCTTT.

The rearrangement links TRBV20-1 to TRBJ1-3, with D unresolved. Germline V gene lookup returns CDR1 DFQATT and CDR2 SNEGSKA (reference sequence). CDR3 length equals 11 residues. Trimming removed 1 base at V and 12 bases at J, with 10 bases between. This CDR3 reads CSARGGKGIYF. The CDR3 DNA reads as TGCAGTGCTAGAGGAGGGAAAGGCATATATTTT.

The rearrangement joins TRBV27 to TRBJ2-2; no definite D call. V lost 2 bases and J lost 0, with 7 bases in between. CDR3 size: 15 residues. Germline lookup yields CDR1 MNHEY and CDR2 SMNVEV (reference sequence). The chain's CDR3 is CASSLLGTNTGELFF. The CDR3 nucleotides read TGTGCCAGCAGTTTACTCGGAACGAACACCGGGGAGCTGTTTTTT.

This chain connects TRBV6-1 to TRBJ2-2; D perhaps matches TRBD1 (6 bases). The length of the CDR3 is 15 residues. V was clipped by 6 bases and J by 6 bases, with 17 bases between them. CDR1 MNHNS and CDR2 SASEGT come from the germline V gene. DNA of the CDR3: TGTGCCAGCAGGGCCTCAGGGGTCCCCGCCGGGGAGCTGTTTTTT. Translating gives CASRASGVPAGELFF.

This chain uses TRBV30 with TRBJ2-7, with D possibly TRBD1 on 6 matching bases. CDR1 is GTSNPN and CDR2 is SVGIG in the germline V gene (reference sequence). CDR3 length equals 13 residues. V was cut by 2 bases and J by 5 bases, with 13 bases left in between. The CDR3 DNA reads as TGTGCCTGGAGTAAACAGGGTTTCGACGAGCAGTACTTC. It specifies CAWSKQGFDEQYF.

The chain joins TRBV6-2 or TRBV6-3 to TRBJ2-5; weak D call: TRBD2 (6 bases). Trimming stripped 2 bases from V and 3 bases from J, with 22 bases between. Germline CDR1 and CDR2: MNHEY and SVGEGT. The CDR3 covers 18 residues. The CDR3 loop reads CASSYPILAQVLEETQYF. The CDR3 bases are TGTGCCAGCAGTTACCCAATCCTAGCGCAAGTCTTGGAAGAGACCCAGTACTTC.

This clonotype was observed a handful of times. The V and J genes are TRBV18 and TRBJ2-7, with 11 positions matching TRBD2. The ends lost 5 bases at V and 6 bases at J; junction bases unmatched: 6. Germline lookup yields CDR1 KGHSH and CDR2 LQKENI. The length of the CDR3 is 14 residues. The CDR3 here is CASSTSGSVGEQYF. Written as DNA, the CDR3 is TGTGCCAGCTCAACTAGCGGGAGTGTTGGCGAGCAGTACTTC.

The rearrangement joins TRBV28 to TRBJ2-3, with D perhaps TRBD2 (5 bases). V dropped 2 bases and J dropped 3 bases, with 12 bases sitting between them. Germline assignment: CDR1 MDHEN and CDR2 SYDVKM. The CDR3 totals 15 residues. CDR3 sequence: CASSLEVSGTDTQYF. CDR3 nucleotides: TGTGCCAGCAGTTTAGAGGTGTCGGGAACAGATACGCAGTATTTT.

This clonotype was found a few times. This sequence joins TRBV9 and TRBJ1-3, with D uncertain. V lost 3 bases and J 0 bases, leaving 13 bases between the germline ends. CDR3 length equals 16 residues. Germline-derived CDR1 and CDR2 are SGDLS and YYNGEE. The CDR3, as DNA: TGTGCCAGCAGCGCCAAGACCGGACTCTCTGGAAACACCATATATTTT. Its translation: CASSAKTGLSGNTIYF.

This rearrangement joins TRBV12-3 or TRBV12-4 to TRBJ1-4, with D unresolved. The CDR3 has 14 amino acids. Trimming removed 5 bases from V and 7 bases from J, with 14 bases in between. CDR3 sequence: CASSPPGKGEKLFF. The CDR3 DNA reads TGTGCCAGCAGTCCGCCGGGGAAAGGTGAAAAACTGTTTTTT.

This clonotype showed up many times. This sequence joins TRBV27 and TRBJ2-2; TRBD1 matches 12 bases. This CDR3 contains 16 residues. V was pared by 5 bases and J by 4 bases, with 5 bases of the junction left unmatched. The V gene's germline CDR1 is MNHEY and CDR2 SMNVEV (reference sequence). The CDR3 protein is CASSNRDRGRTGELFF. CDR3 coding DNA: TGTGCCAGCAGTAACCGGGACAGGGGGCGCACCGGGGAGCTGTTTTTT.

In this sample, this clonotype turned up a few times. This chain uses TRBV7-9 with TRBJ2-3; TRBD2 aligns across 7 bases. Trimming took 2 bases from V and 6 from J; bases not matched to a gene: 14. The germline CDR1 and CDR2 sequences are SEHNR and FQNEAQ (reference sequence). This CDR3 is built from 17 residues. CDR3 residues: CASSLLGSAGDGDTQYF. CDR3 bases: TGTGCCAGCAGCTTACTTGGGTCGGCGGGGGACGGGGATACGCAGTATTTT.

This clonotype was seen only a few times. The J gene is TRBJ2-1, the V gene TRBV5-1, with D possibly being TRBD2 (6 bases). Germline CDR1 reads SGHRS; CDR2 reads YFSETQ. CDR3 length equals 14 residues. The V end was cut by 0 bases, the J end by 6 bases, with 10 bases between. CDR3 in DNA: TGCGCCAGCAGCTTGGCGGCGGGACTCAATGAGCAGTTCTTC. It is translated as CASSLAAGLNEQFF. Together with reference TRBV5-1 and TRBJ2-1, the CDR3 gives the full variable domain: KAGVTQTPRYLIKTRGQQVTLSCSPISGHRSVSWYQQTPGQGLQFLFEYFSETQRNKGNFPGRFSGRQFSNSRSEMNVSTLELGDSALYLCASSLAAGLNEQFFGPGTRLTVL.

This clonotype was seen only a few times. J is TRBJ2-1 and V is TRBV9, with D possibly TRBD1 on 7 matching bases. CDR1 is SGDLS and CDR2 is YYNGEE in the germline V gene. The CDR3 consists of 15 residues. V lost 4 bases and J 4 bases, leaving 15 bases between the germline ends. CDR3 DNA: TGTGCCAGCAGCTCGCGGGACAGTATGTACAATGAGCAGTTCTTC. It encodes CASSSRDSMYNEQFF.